This TCR beta chain comes out of a study of shared clonotypes between healthy human individuals. Overall study findings and caveats: Larger estimated richness was generally recorded for naive subsets relative to memory subsets. Sorted-subset sequencing, rarefaction showed, was incomplete despite large depth.

V gave up 2 bases and J gave up 6 bases, with 17 bases separating them. Germline-derived CDR1 and CDR2 are LGHNA and YNFKEQ. The CDR3 length is 16 residues. Details on this clone: The antigen is unknown.

The protocol was immunoSEQ multiplex PCR, while the TCRdb copy is restricted to in-frame clones and leaves out a portion. The top ten clones hold 0.89% of a sample with around 990,000 clones, 60% to 80% of them seen once. The sequenced material came from memory CD4+ T cells from PBMCs. The subset denotes: CD45RA-negative fraction. The source of this sequence is a man between 18 and 35 years old in good health. Some clones in this sample may be carry-over from other donors' samples. J is TRBJ2-1 and V is TRBV4-2; D is uncertain. The CDR3 DNA is TGTGCCAGCAGCCAACCCGATAGGCTTCCGGGCAATGAGCAGTTCTTC. It encodes CASSQPDRLPGNEQFF.